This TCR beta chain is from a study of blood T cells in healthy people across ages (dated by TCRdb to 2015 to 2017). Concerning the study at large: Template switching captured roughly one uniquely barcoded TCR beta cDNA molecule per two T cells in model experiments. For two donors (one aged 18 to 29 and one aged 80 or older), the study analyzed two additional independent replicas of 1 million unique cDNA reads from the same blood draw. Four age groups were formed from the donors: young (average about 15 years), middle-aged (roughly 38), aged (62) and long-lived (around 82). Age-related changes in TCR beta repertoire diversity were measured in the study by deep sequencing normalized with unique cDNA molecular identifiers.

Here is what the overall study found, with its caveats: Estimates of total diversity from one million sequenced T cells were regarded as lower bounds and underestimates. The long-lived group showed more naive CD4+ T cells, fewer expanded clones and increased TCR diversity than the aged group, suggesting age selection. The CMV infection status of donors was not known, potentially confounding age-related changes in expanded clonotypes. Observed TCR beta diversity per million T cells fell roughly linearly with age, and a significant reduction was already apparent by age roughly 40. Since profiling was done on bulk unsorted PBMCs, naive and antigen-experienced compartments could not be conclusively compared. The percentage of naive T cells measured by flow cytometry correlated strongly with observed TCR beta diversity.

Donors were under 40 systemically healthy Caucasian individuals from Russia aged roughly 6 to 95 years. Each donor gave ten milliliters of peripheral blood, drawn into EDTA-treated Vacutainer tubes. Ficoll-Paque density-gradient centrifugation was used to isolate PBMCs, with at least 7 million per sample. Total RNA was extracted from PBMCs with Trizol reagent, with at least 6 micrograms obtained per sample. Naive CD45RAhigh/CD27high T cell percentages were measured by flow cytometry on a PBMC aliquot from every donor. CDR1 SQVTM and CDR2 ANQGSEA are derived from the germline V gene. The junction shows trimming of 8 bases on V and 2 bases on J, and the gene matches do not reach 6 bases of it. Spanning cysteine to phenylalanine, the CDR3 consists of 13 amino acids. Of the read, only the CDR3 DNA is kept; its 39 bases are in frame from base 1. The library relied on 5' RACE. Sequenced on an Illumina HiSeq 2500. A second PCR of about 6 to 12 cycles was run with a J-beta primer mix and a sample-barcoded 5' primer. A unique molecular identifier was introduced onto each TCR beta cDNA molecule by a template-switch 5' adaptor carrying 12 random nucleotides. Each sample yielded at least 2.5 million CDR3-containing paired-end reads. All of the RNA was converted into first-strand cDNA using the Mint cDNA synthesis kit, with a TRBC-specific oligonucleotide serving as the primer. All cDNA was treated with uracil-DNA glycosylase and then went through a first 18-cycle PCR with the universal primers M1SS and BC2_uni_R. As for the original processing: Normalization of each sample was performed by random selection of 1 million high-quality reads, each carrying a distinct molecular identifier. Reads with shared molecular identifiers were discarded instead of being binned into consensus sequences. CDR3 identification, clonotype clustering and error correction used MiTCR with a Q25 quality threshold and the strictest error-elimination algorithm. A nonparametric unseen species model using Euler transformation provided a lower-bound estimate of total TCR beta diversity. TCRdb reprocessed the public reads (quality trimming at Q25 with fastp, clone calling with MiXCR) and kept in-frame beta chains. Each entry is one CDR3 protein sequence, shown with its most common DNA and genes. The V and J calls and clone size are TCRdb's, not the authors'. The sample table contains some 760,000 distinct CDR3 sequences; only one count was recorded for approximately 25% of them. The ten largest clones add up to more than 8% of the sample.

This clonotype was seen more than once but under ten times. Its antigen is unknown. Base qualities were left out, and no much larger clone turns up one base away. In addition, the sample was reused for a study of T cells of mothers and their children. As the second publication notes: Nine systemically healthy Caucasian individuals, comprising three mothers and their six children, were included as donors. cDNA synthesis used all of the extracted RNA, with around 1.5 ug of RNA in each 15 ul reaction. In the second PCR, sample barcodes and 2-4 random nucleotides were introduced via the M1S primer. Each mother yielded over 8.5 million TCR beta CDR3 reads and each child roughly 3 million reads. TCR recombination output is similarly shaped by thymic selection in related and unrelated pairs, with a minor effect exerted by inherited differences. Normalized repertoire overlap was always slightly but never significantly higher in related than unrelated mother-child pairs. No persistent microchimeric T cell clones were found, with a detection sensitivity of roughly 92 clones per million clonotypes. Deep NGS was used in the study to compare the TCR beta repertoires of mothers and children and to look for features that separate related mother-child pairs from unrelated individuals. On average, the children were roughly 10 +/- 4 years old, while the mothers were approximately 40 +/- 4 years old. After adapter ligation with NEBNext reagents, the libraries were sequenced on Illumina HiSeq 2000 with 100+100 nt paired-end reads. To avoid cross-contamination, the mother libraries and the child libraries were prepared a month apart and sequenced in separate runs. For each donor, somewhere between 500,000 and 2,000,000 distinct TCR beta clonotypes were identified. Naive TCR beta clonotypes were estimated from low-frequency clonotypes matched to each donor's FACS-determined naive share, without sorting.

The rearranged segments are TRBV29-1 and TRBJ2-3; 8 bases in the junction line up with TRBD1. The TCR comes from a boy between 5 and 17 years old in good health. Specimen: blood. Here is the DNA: TGCAGCTCCCAGGGGGCGAACACAGATACGCAGTATTTT. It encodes CSSQGANTDTQYF.